The 4 T cell receptor beta chains in this list originate from one sample, sequenced in a study of CD8 T cells in ankylosing spondylitis. One entry per CDR3 protein, called by TCRdb with MiXCR from the 5' RACE reads. The table includes around 130,000 distinct CDR3 sequences, approximately 14% detected once. Input material: blood, either unsorted or a sorted T cell fraction (not recorded which). These TCRs come from a female donor with ankylosing spondylitis or in good health (not recorded which).

This clonotype was seen repeatedly, ten times or more. The chain couples TRBV5-1 to TRBJ2-1; 11 bases line up with TRBD2. The CDR3 spans 16 residues. The ends lost 2 bases at V and 7 bases at J; junction bases unmatched: 8. Germline values: CDR1 SGHRS, CDR2 YFSETQ. The CDR3 nucleotides are TGCGCCAGCAGCTTAATAGCGGGGGGGCCGGAGAATGAGCAGTTCTTC. This sequence encodes CASSLIAGGPENEQFF.

In its sample, this clonotype was seen many times. The chain has TRBV4-2 and TRBJ2-4; the D is unclear. With 1 base removed from V and 7 bases from J, the gap between germline ends came to 14 bases. The CDR3 spans 15 residues. Germline V lookup: CDR1 LGHNA, CDR2 YNFKEQ. CDR3 protein: CASSQGLPVANIQYF. The CDR3, as DNA: TGTGCCAGCAGCCAAGGACTCCCGGTGGCGAACATTCAGTACTTC.

This clonotype was recorded at least ten times. This chain uses TRBV10-2 with TRBJ2-3; D is undetermined. The germline gives CDR1 WSHSY, CDR2 SAAADI. With 8 bases removed from V and 5 bases from J, the gap between germline ends came to 17 bases. The CDR3 is made up of 14 amino acids. The CDR3 region is CASGVGFDGDTQYF. The CDR3 coding sequence is TGCGCCAGCGGTGTGGGTTTCGACGGAGATACGCAGTATTTT.

V and J are TRBV5-1 and TRBJ2-7; possible D gene TRBD1, 6 bases. Trimming stripped 1 base from V and 1 base from J, with 9 bases between. The CDR3 loop spans 14 amino acids. The germline CDR1 and CDR2 sequences are SGHRS and YFSETQ. CDR3 coding DNA: TGCGCCAGCAGCTTGACAGGGCCTTCCTACGAGCAGTACTTC. As protein: CASSLTGPSYEQYF.